One sample yielded the 32 T cell receptor beta chains listed below, sequenced in a study of Graves' ophthalmopathy and Graves' hyperthyroidism. The authors amplified TCR beta CDR3 regions, and they did so from RNA transcripts for repertoire sequencing. The authors performed first-round RT-PCR with HTBI primers and then a second-round multiplex PCR. TCRdb reprocessed the multiplex PCR reads with MiXCR, giving one entry per CDR3 protein. There are about 500,000 distinct CDR3 sequences in the sample; approximately 15% occur only once, and 8% to 10% lies in the top ten. The sample consisted of blood. These receptors were taken from a woman under 40 with Graves' ophthalmopathy.

This clonotype appeared many times. One base away lies a much larger clone, so this may be a sequencing read error. The chain carries TRBV20-1 and TRBJ2-7, with no clear D. The CDR3 is 13 amino acids. Germline V gene data show CDR1 as DFQATT and CDR2 as SNEGSKA (reference sequence). The V and J ends lost 0 bases and 1 base respectively, with 7 bases between them. The CDR3 is CSARDPESYEQYF. For the CDR3, the DNA is TGCAGTGCTAGAGATCCGGAGTCCTACGAGCAGTACTTC.

In this sample, this clonotype turned up many times. V usage is TRBV6-5 and J usage is TRBJ1-2, with D maybe TRBD1 (5 bases). Trimming took 8 bases from V and 5 from J, leaving 15 bases between them. The CDR3 has 13 amino acids. Germline CDR1 reads MNHEY; CDR2 reads SVGAGI. The CDR3: CASWRRGEYGYTF. In nucleotides, the CDR3 is TGTGCCAGCTGGAGAAGGGGAGAATATGGCTACACCTTC.

This clonotype has ten or more counts. This chain uses TRBV27 with TRBJ2-7, with D possibly being TRBD2 (6 bases). The germline CDR1 and CDR2 sequences are MNHEY and SMNVEV (reference sequence). CDR3 length: 17 amino acids. Trimming cost V 6 bases and J 5 bases, with 26 bases left between them. The CDR3 DNA reads TGTGCCAGCAGACCATCGACCGGGGCAGGGAGGTCGCACGAGCAGTACTTC. It encodes CASRPSTGAGRSHEQYF.

This clonotype was recorded many times. The J gene is TRBJ2-7, the V gene TRBV7-8, with 7 nucleotides matching TRBD2. Germline V gene lookup returns CDR1 SGHVS and CDR2 FQNEAQ. The V gene end was trimmed by 1 base and the J gene end by 1 base; junction bases not matched to a gene: 10. CDR3 length: 17 amino acids. The CDR3 bases are TGTGCCAGCAGCTTAGACCCGGGGCTAGCGGCATCCTACGAGCAGTACTTC. It specifies CASSLDPGLAASYEQYF.

At least ten counts were recorded for this clonotype. The chain carries TRBV28 and TRBJ2-5; D is uncertain. Germline CDR1 and CDR2: MDHEN and SYDVKM. The V end lost 5 bases, the J end lost 2 bases, and 18 bases lay between the germline ends. This CDR3 spans 16 amino acids. The CDR3 spells CASSPTAGPDQETQYF. The CDR3 DNA reads as TGTGCCAGCAGTCCCACCGCTGGCCCAGATCAAGAGACCCAGTACTTC. Combining the CDR3 with reference TRBV28 and TRBJ2-5 gives the whole variable domain DVKVTQSSRYLVKRTGEKVFLECVQDMDHENMFWYRQDPGLGLRLIYFSYDVKMKEKGDIPEGYSVSREKKERFSLILESASTNQTSMYLCASSPTAGPDQETQYFGPGTRLLVL.

This clonotype came up a few times. The rearrangement joins TRBV10-3 to TRBJ2-5; perhaps D is TRBD1 or TRBD2 (5 bases each). CDR3 length: 12 amino acids. Germline lookup yields CDR1 ENHRY and CDR2 SYGVKD. V lost 3 bases to trimming and J lost 5 bases, with 7 bases between them. The CDR3 nucleotides are TGTGCCATCAGTGATGAGGGGGAGACCCAGTACTTC. Amino acids: CAISDEGETQYF.

This clonotype was seen ten or more times. The chain is built from TRBV28 and TRBJ1-6; weak D call: TRBD1 (5 bases). The V gene's germline CDR1 is MDHEN and CDR2 SYDVKM. The CDR3 is made up of 14 amino acids. Trimming took off 6 bases at V and 5 bases at J, with 11 bases between the two ends. CDR3 residues: CASSLTRDNSPLHF. The CDR3 region has the DNA TGTGCCAGCAGCCTCACCAGGGATAATTCACCCCTCCACTTT.

Regarding this clonotype: A read error may account for a junction end that differs from germline. The V call is TRBV7-2, the J call TRBJ2-5, with TRBD1 as a possible D gene (5 bases). CDR1 SGHTA and CDR2 FQGNSA come from the germline V gene. This CDR3 is built from 13 residues. The CDR3 nucleotides read TGCGCCAGCACCAGGGTTTTGGGGGAGACCCAGTACTTC. Translation gives CASTRVLGETQYF.

This clonotype has ten or more counts. This sequence joins TRBV20-1 and TRBJ1-5; a weak D match, TRBD1 (5 bases). The V end lost 0 bases, the J end lost 7 bases, and 13 bases lay between the germline ends. The V gene's germline CDR1 is DFQATT and CDR2 SNEGSKA (reference sequence). The CDR3 is made up of 14 amino acids. CDR3 sequence: CSARDLQGGQPQHF. The CDR3 DNA sequence: TGCAGTGCTAGAGATCTCCAGGGTGGGCAGCCCCAGCATTTT.

Points on this clonotype: The CDR3 end shows no conserved phenylalanine or tryptophan, and so a read error is likely. The chain joins TRBV12-3 or TRBV12-4 to TRBJ2-5, with a tentative D call TRBD1 (5 bases). The CDR3 totals 13 residues. The CDR3 nucleotides read TGTGCTAGCAGGGATCTTCACGTAGAGACCCAGTACTTG. Encoded protein: CASRDLHVETQYL.

This clonotype was observed at least ten times. The rearrangement links TRBV28 to TRBJ2-5, with 10 bases aligning to TRBD1. The CDR3 runs 13 residues. Germline V gene data show CDR1 as MDHEN and CDR2 as SYDVKM. The trim removed 11 bases at V and 4 bases at J, leaving 7 bases unmatched. The CDR3: CAAMGDRGETQYF. Here the CDR3 DNA reads TGTGCCGCAATGGGGGACAGGGGAGAGACCCAGTACTTC.

This clonotype was seen many times. The V and J genes are TRBV11-1 and TRBJ2-6; 10 nucleotides line up with TRBD1. The CDR3 has 19 amino acids. Germline lookup yields CDR1 SGHAT and CDR2 FQDESV (reference sequence). Losses at the gene ends were 3 bases for V and 2 bases for J; bases not matched to a gene: 10. For the CDR3, the DNA is TGTGCCAGCAGCTTCCGTCCGGGACAGGGGTTAACTGGGGCCAACGTCCTGACTTTC. It encodes CASSFRPGQGLTGANVLTF. Looking up the rest from reference TRBV11-1 and TRBJ2-6 gives the full variable domain: EAEVAQSPRYKITEKSQAVAFWCDPISGHATLYWYRQILGQGPELLVQFQDESVVDDSQLPKDRFSAERLKGVDSTLKIQPAELGDSAMYLCASSFRPGQGLTGANVLTFGAGSRLTVL.

This clonotype was picked up many times. The gene calls are TRBV12-3 or TRBV12-4 and TRBJ1-5; tentative D call: TRBD1 (5 bases). The length of the CDR3 is 15 residues. V lost 6 bases and J 3 bases, leaving 15 bases between the germline ends. The CDR3 region is CASRLGRGNNQPQHF. The CDR3 region has the DNA TGTGCCAGCAGACTGGGGAGGGGTAACAATCAGCCCCAGCATTTT.

This clonotype was picked up a small number of times. The J gene is TRBJ1-3, the V gene TRBV18; D unresolved. Germline V lookup: CDR1 KGHSH, CDR2 LQKENI. This CDR3 comprises 15 residues. V dropped 3 bases and J dropped 5 bases, with 14 bases sitting between them. The CDR3 spells CASSPGADRRNTIYF. The CDR3 coding sequence is TGTGCCAGCTCACCTGGCGCTGACCGGAGAAACACCATATATTTT. Full variable domain (outside the CDR3, taken from reference TRBV18 and TRBJ1-3): NAGVMQNPRHLVRRRGQEARLRCSPMKGHSHVYWYRQLPEEGLKFMVYLQKENIIDESGMPKERFSAEFPKEGPSILRIQQVVRGDSAAYFCASSPGADRRNTIYFGEGSWLTVV.

This clonotype has ten or more counts. This chain uses TRBV27 with TRBJ2-7; D may be TRBD1 (6 bases). V lost 0 bases and J lost 5, with 8 bases in between. The CDR3 length is 13 residues. Germline V CDR1 and CDR2: MNHEY, SMNVEV (reference sequence). The CDR3 here is CASSLSTGNEQYF. The CDR3 coding sequence is TGTGCCAGCAGTTTATCGACAGGAAACGAGCAGTACTTC.

This clonotype has a count of ten or more. The CDR3 loop is CASSLTYRAGATSPLHF. CDR3 sequence (DNA): TGTGCCAGCAGCTTAACTTACCGGGCAGGGGCCACCTCACCCCTCCACTTT. J is TRBJ1-6 and V is TRBV7-2; weak D call: TRBD1 (6 bases). CDR1 SGHTA and CDR2 FQGNSA come from the germline V gene. V was pared by 2 bases and J by 10 bases, with 21 bases between. This CDR3 contains 17 residues.

This clonotype was counted ten times or more. The chain employs TRBV28 and TRBJ1-2, with a tentative D call TRBD1 (6 bases). The CDR3 is 13 residues long. Germline CDR1 reads MDHEN; CDR2 reads SYDVKM. Trimming removed 8 bases from V and 1 base from J, with 11 bases in between. The CDR3 DNA reads TGTGCCAGCTTTCGGGGGCTTAACTATGGCTACACCTTC. Encoded protein: CASFRGLNYGYTF.

About this clonotype: A read error may be the cause here, since a much bigger clone is one base away. Lacking the conserved final phenylalanine or tryptophan, this CDR3 likely reflects a read error. This chain links TRBV15 with TRBJ1-2; D uncertain. The germline CDR1 and CDR2 sequences are LNHNV and YYDKDF (reference sequence). The ends were cut back, 5 bases at V and 2 bases at J, with 12 bases in the middle. This CDR3 contains 14 residues. The CDR3 sequence: CATSPRTENYGYTI. CDR3 nucleotides: TGTGCCACCAGCCCCCGGACGGAAAACTATGGCTACACCATC.

This clonotype was observed a few times. The chain links TRBV3-1 to TRBJ2-2; D possibly matches TRBD1 or TRBD2 (5 bases each). This CDR3 has 16 amino acids. CDR1 and CDR2 (germline): LGHDT, YNNKEL (reference sequence). The V end was cut by 3 bases, the J end by 1 base, with 12 bases between. The CDR3 bases are TGTGCCAGCAGCCAGCGGACGGGACGGAACACCGGGGAGCTGTTTTTT. This gives the protein CASSQRTGRNTGELFF.

The table lists this clonotype with many counts. This chain joins TRBV10-3 and TRBJ1-2, with D maybe TRBD1 (5 bases). Between the trimmed V and J ends, which lost 5 bases and 2 bases, there was a span of 9 bases. The CDR3 is 13 residues long. In germline, CDR1 is ENHRY, CDR2 SYGVKD. The CDR3 reads CAISWDRNYGYTF. For the CDR3, the DNA is TGTGCCATCAGTTGGGACCGGAACTATGGCTACACCTTC.

This clonotype has at least ten counts. The chain employs TRBV10-3 and TRBJ1-6; unclear D gene. V lost 6 bases, J lost 7 bases, and 13 bases lay in between. The CDR3 extends over 14 amino acids. Germline lookup yields CDR1 ENHRY and CDR2 SYGVKD. Written as DNA, the CDR3 is TGTGCCATCAGGCCGAACCCACAGAATTCACCCCTCCACTTT. Amino acid sequence: CAIRPNPQNSPLHF.

The chain is built from TRBV4-1 and TRBJ1-1, with D possibly being TRBD1 (5 bases). The V gene lost 1 base and the J gene lost 0 bases, with 12 bases spanning the gap. This CDR3 has 16 amino acids. The V gene's germline CDR1 is MGHRA and CDR2 YSYEKL. DNA of the CDR3: TGCGCCAGCAGCCAAGGGGGGATTAGCCTGAACACTGAAGCTTTCTTT. Its translation is CASSQGGISLNTEAFF.

This clonotype was recorded many times. The chain has TRBV6-5 and TRBJ2-5; 8 positions agree with TRBD1. V was pared by 6 bases and J by 4 bases, with 7 bases of the junction left unmatched. CDR1 MNHEY and CDR2 SVGAGI come from the germline V gene. The CDR3 length is 14 residues. CDR3 DNA: TGTGCCAGCAGCTTACGGACAGGGAGAGAGACCCAGTACTTC. This encodes CASSLRTGRETQYF.

This clonotype has at least ten counts. This rearrangement joins TRBV12-3 or TRBV12-4 to TRBJ1-1; TRBD1 might be the D (5 bases). Trimming stripped 7 bases from V and 1 base from J, with 7 bases between. This CDR3 has 12 amino acids. CDR3 bases: TGTGCCAGCAAGCAGGGGAACACTGAAGCTTTCTTT. Its translation is CASKQGNTEAFF.

This clonotype was counted a few times. The rearrangement joins TRBV10-3 to TRBJ2-2, with 8 nucleotides matching TRBD1. The CDR3 has 16 residues. CDR1 is ENHRY, CDR2 SYGVKD, per germline. V lost 7 bases to trimming and J lost 4 bases; unmatched junction nucleotides: 11. CDR3 amino acids: CAIMGIQGGSTGELFF. The CDR3 DNA sequence: TGTGCCATCATGGGGATACAGGGGGGTAGCACCGGGGAGCTGTTTTTT.

In this sample, this clonotype turned up many times. The chain links TRBV24-1 to TRBJ1-5; D is uncertain. Germline loops: CDR1 KGHDR, CDR2 SFDVKD. Deletions cut 2 bases from V and 0 bases from J, with 10 bases between. The CDR3 runs 16 residues. CDR3 protein: CATSDSGRNSNQPQHF. DNA for the CDR3: TGTGCCACCAGTGATTCAGGACGGAATAGCAATCAGCCCCAGCATTTT.

This clonotype has ten or more counts. A much larger clonotype is one base distant, so this may be a read error. The V and J genes are TRBV6-1 and TRBJ1-1, with a possible D match to TRBD1 (5 bases). The CDR3 is made up of 14 amino acids. The ends were cut back, 5 bases at V and 3 bases at J, with 13 bases in the middle. CDR1 MNHNS and CDR2 SASEGT come from the germline V gene. CDR3 DNA sequence: TGTGCCAGCAGTCATATGGGCAGGGACACTGAAGCTTTCTTT. Translation gives CASSHMGRDTEAFF.

This clonotype was seen at least ten times. This CDR3 is CAISESRSGVNQPQHF. The CDR3 DNA reads as TGTGCCATCAGTGAGTCAAGGTCTGGGGTGAATCAGCCCCAGCATTTT. The chain couples TRBV10-3 to TRBJ1-5; unclear D gene. The CDR3 totals 16 residues. The germline gives CDR1 ENHRY, CDR2 SYGVKD. The V end lost 0 bases, the J end lost 4 bases, and 13 bases lay between the germline ends.

The sample holds many counts of this clonotype. V usage is TRBV5-1 and J usage is TRBJ1-2, with D hard to call. CDR3 length equals 14 residues. CDR1 SGHRS and CDR2 YFSETQ come from the germline V gene. Trimming cost V 4 bases and J 4 bases, with 14 bases left between them. CDR3 bases: TGCGCCAGCAGCCCCGACATTAAGGGCTATGGCTACACCTTC. As protein: CASSPDIKGYGYTF.

This clonotype was seen many times. This rearrangement joins TRBV20-1 to TRBJ2-7; D gene unclear. The V gene lost 6 bases and the J gene lost 7 bases, with 19 bases spanning the gap. There are 13 residues in the CDR3. Germline CDR1 DFQATT, CDR2 SNEGSKA (reference sequence). The CDR3 region is CSATNPTLGEQYF. In nucleotides, the CDR3 is TGCAGTGCCACGAACCCGACCTTGGGGGAGCAGTACTTC.

This clonotype was counted ten times or more. This chain uses TRBV2 with TRBJ1-6, with D tentatively TRBD1 (5 bases). V gave up 0 bases and J gave up 9 bases, with 9 bases separating them. The germline V gene has CDR1 SNHLY and CDR2 FYNNEI. This CDR3 comprises 14 residues. CDR3 residues: CASSEALRASPLHF. The DNA for the CDR3 is TGTGCCAGCAGTGAAGCGCTCAGGGCTTCACCCCTCCACTTT.

This clonotype was counted many times. A read error may produce the germline difference seen at one junction end. The gene calls are TRBV28 and TRBJ1-5; 7 nucleotides align to TRBD1. Germline V gene lookup returns CDR1 MDHEN and CDR2 SYDVKM. This CDR3 region has 16 residues. The DNA for the CDR3 is TGTGCCAGCAGTGGGGGGGACAGTTATAGCAATCAACCCCAGCATTTT. Its translation is CASSGGDSYSNQPQHF.